A single sample gave rise to the 5 T cell receptor beta chains below, sequenced in a study of Graves' ophthalmopathy and Graves' hyperthyroidism. RNA transcripts served as template for amplifying TCR beta CDR3 sequences. The first round was an RT-PCR with HTBI primers, and the second round was a multiplex PCR. One entry per CDR3 protein, called by TCRdb with MiXCR from the multiplex PCR reads. The table includes 650,000 to 900,000 distinct CDR3 sequences, around 40% detected once. Sequenced input: peripheral blood. The receptor source for this set is an adult man with Graves' ophthalmopathy.

The gene calls are TRBV25-1 and TRBJ1-1; possible D gene TRBD1, 5 bases. The ends were cut back, 8 bases at V and 0 bases at J, with 16 bases in the middle. The CDR3 extends over 15 amino acids. CDR1 is MGHDK and CDR2 is SYGVNS in the germline V gene. The CDR3: CASSPPTGMNTEAFF. CDR3 in DNA: TGTGCCAGCTCACCACCTACAGGAATGAACACTGAAGCTTTCTTT.

The chain has TRBV7-9 and TRBJ1-2; a weak D match, TRBD1 (5 bases). The germline V gene encodes CDR1 SEHNR and CDR2 FQNEAQ (reference sequence). The CDR3 length is 13 residues. The V end lost 7 bases, the J end lost 5 bases, and 14 bases lay between the germline ends. CDR3 sequence (DNA): TGTGCCAGCACCCTGGGGGGACCGTATGGCTACACCTTC. It is translated as CASTLGGPYGYTF.

This clonotype has a single count. The chain recombines TRBV10-3 with TRBJ2-2, with TRBD1 matching over 8 bases. The CDR3 totals 15 residues. Germline CDR1 reads ENHRY; CDR2 reads SYGVKD. V trimming: 10 bases; J trimming: 6 bases; junction bases outside the gene matches: 13. The CDR3 reads CATVGQGFSPGELFF. CDR3 coding DNA: TGTGCCACGGTTGGACAGGGTTTTTCTCCCGGGGAGCTGTTTTTT.

The rearrangement links TRBV6-5 to TRBJ1-5, with D maybe TRBD1 (6 bases). This CDR3 contains 15 residues. Germline-derived CDR1 and CDR2 are MNHEY and SVGAGI. Trimming stripped 6 bases from V and 4 bases from J, with 16 bases between. The CDR3 DNA follows: TGTGCCAGCAGCTTGGGGGCCTCGACTAATCAGCCCCAGCATTTT. Translated, it gives CASSLGASTNQPQHF.

This chain links TRBV19 with TRBJ1-4, with 10 bases aligning to TRBD1. CDR1 is LNHDA and CDR2 is SQIVND in the germline V gene (reference sequence). The CDR3 length is 17 residues. Losses at the gene ends were 6 bases for V and 4 bases for J; bases not matched to a gene: 11. CDR3 bases: TGTGCCAGTAGGACCGGGACAGGGGTTTCGATTAATGAAAAACTGTTTTTT. It specifies CASRTGTGVSINEKLFF.